This T cell receptor beta chain was found in a study of CD8+ T cells in alopecia areata. The sequencing template was cDNA reverse transcribed from extracted RNA. The data were produced by immunoSEQ multiplex PCR, yet TCRdb's version contains in-frame clones alone and is incomplete. The table shows about 140,000 clones, with about 88% occurring only once. Broader study findings: Across lesional scalp, and particularly alopecia totalis/universalis, clonality surpassed that of normal scalp. Patients shared TCRs less clearly than mice did, possibly for HLA-related reasons. Scalp clonality and expanded CD8+ clones among the top 100 fell significantly with tofacitinib.

Treatment of the sample: oral pan-JAK inhibitor, 5-10 mg twice daily. Remarks on this clone: Its antigen is still unknown.

Germline-derived CDR1 and CDR2 are LNHDA and SQIVND (reference sequence). This CDR3 spans 14 amino acids. Trimming removed 1 base from V and 1 base from J, with 7 bases in between. This specimen was CD8+ T cells sorted from blood, taken at week 4, from a patient treated with tofacitinib. The chain links TRBV19 to TRBJ1-1; unclear D gene. The sequence came from a human donor with alopecia areata. The CDR3 region has the DNA TGTGCCAGTAGTATAGGACCGCGGAACACTGAAGCTTTCTTT. Its protein product is CASSIGPRNTEAFF. Full variable domain (rest looked up from reference TRBV19 and TRBJ1-1): DGGITQSPKYLFRKEGQNVTLSCEQNLNHDAMYWYRQDPGQGLRLIYYSQIVNDFQKGDIAEGYSVSREKKESFPLTVTSAQKNPTAFYLCASSIGPRNTEAFFGQGTRLTVV.